There are a few counts of the clone carrying this T cell receptor beta chain. The V end was cut by 5 bases, the J end by 7 bases, with 14 bases between. In germline, CDR1 is LNHDA, CDR2 SQIVND (reference sequence). This CDR3 is 14 amino acids long. The sample comes from a study of beta chain features in type 1 diabetes. Sequenced material consisted of expressed TCRB transcripts (all of the isolated RNA was reverse transcribed). TCRdb keeps only in-frame clones here, not all; method: immunoSEQ multiplex PCR. The top ten hold 0.02% to 0.025% of the sample, which has 900,000 or so clones, roughly 15% seen once.

Sequencing was carried out using naive CD4+ T cells from blood. This chain uses TRBV19 with TRBJ1-4; unclear D gene. This clonotype was obtained from a woman aged 18-29 years in good health. CDR3 sequence: CASSWTWGSEKLFF. As DNA, the CDR3 is TGTGCCAGTAGTTGGACTTGGGGAAGTGAAAAACTGTTTTTT.